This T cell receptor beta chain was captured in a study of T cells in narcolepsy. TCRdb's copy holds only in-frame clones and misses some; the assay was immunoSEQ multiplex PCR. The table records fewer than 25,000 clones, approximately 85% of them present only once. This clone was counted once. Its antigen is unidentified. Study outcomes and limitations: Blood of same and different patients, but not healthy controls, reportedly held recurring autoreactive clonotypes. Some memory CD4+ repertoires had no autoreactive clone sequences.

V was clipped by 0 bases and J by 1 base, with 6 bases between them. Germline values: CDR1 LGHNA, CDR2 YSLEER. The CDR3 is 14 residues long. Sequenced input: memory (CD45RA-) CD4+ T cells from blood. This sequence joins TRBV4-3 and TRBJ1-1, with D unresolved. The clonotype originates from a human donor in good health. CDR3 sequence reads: CASSQEGWNTEAFF. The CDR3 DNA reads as TGCGCCAGCAGCCAAGAGGGATGGAACACTGAAGCTTTCTTT.